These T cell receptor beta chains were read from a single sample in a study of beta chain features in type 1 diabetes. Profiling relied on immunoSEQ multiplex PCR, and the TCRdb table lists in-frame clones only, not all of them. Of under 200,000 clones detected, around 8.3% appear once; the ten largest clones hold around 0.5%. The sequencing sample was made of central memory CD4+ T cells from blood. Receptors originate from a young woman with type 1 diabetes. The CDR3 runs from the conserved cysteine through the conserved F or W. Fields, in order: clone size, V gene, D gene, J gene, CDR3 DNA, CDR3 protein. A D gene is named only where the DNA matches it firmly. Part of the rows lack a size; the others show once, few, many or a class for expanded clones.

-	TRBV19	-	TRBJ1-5	TGTGCCAGCAGCGGACAGCCAAATCAGCCCCAGCATTTT	CASSGQPNQPQHF
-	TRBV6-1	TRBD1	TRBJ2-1	TGTGCCAGCAGGTCCGGGACAGGGTCCTACAATGAGCAGTTCTTC	CASRSGTGSYNEQFF
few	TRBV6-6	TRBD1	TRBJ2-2	TGTGCCAGCAGAGACAGGGGGCCCGGGGAGCTGTTTTTT	CASRDRGPGELFF
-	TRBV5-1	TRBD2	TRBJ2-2	TGCGCCAGCAGCTCTGGACTAGCGGAAGGCACCGGGGAGCTGTTTTTT	CASSSGLAEGTGELFF
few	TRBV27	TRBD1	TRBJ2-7	TGTGCCAGCAGTTCTCAGGGGGCATTCATTGGTAACGAGCAGTACTTC	CASSSQGAFIGNEQYF
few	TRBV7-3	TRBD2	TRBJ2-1	TGTGCCAGCACTCCTAGCGGTCTGGACAATGAGCAGTTCTTC	CASTPSGLDNEQFF
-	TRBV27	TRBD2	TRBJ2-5	TGTGCCAGCATACTGCGGGCAGGGAGGGGAGAGACCCAGTACTTC	CASILRAGRGETQYF
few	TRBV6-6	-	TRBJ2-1	TGTGCCAGCAGAGGACAGATCTCCTACAATGAGCAGTTCTTC	CASRGQISYNEQFF
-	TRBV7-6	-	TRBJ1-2	TGTGCCAGCAGCTTAGAGGGGAACTATGGCTACACCTTC	CASSLEGNYGYTF
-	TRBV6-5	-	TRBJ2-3	TGTGCCAGCAAGTCGAGCTCGGGCACAGATACGCAGTATTTT	CASKSSSGTDTQYF
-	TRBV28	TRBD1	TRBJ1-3	TGTGCCAGCAGCTACAGGGGTAACACCATATATTTT	CASSYRGNTIYF
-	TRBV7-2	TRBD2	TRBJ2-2	TGTGCCAGCAGCCCAGGGAGCCCCGCTAGCGGGCCCACCGGGGAGCTGTTTTTT	CASSPGSPASGPTGELFF
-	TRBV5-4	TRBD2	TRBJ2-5	TGTGCCAGCAGCTTGGGGACTAGCGGGGGCCTCCAAACCCAGTACTTC	CASSLGTSGGLQTQYF
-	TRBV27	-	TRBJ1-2	TGTGCCAGCAGTAAGACAGGTCCCGCTGGCTACACCTTC	CASSKTGPAGYTF
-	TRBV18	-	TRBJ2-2	TGTGCCAGCTTGACAGGAGGGAACACCGGGGAGCTGTTTTTT	CASLTGGNTGELFF
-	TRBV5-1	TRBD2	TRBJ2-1	TGCGCCAGCAGCTTGACAGCGGGAGGGGATGAGCAGTTCTTC	CASSLTAGGDEQFF
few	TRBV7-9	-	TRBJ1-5	TGTGCCAGCAGCTTAGGCGGCGGGGCAGGCAGCAATCAGCCCCAGCATTTT	CASSLGGGAGSNQPQHF
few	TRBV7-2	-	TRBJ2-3	TGTGCCAGCAGGAGGACTTCCACAGATACGCAGTATTTT	CASRRTSTDTQYF
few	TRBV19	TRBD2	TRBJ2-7	TGTGCCAGTAGTAAGGTAGCGGGAGGGTACGAGCAGTACTTC	CASSKVAGGYEQYF
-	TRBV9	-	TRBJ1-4	TGTGCCAGCAGCGTAGATGCAGGTTGGGATGAAAAACTGTTTTTT	CASSVDAGWDEKLFF
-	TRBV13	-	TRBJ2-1	TGTGCCAGCAGCGCCGGGTCCGACGAGCAGTTCTTC	CASSAGSDEQFF
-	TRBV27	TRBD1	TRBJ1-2	TGTGCCAGCAGTGGGACAGCTAACTATGGCTACACCTTC	CASSGTANYGYTF
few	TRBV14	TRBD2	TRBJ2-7	TGTGCCAGCGGTCCGGCGGGAGGTCCATCCGGAACCTACGAGCAGTACTTC	CASGPAGGPSGTYEQYF
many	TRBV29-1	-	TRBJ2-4	TGCAGCGCCCTGAACAAAGCCAAAAACATTCAGTACTTC	CSALNKAKNIQYF
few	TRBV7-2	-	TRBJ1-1	TGTGCCAGCAGCTTTGGCCCCGACACTGAAGCTTTCTTT	CASSFGPDTEAFF
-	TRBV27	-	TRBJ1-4	TGTGCCAGCAGTGACGGACAAGGGGAAGAAAAACTGTTTTTT	CASSDGQGEEKLFF
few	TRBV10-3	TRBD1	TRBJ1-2	TGTGCCATCAGTGAACCGGACAGGGCTAACTATGGCTACACCTTC	CAISEPDRANYGYTF
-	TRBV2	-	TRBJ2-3	TGTGCCAGCAATTGGGCAAGCAGTACGCAGTATTTT	CASNWASSTQYF
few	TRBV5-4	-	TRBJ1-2	TGTGCCAGCAGCTTGGCCCTTTTTACAGGTTCGGACTATGGCTACACCTTC	CASSLALFTGSDYGYTF
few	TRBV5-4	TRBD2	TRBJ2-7	TGTGCCAGCAGCTTGGACCAGTCTAGCGGATCCTACGAGCAGTACTTC	CASSLDQSSGSYEQYF
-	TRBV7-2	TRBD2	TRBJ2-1	TGTGCCAGCAGCTACTCACTAGCGGGGGGGGGTGAGCAGTTCTTC	CASSYSLAGGGEQFF